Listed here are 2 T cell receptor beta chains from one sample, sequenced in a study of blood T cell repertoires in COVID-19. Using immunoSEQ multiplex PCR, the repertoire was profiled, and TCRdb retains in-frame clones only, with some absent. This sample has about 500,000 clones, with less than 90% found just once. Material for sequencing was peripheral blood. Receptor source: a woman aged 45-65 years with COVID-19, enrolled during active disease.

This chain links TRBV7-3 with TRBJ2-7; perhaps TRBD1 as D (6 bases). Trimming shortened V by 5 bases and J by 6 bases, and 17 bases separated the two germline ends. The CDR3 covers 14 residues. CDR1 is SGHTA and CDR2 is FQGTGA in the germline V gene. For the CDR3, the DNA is TGTGCCAGCAGCCAAACGACGCAGGGGTCCGAGCAGTACTTC. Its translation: CASSQTTQGSEQYF. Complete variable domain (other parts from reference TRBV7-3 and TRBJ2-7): GAGVSQTPSNKVTEKGKYVELRCDPISGHTALYWYRQSLGQGPEFLIYFQGTGAADDSGLPNDRFFAVRPEGSVSTLKIQRTERGDSAVYLCASSQTTQGSEQYFGPGTRLTVT.

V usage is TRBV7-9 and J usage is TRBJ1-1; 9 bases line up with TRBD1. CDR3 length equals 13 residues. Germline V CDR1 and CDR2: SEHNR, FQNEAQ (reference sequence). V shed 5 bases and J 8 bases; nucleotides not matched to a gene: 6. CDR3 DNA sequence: TGTGCCAGCAGCATTGACAGGGGGGAGGAAGCTTTCTTT. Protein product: CASSIDRGEEAFF.